What follows is one TCR beta chain and its context. The V gene lost 7 bases and the J gene lost 2 bases, with 12 bases spanning the gap. The CDR3 sequence is 13 residues long. Germline lookup yields CDR1 MNHEY and CDR2 SVGAGI. As processed by the authors: Estimation of nucleated cell counts relied on the amplification of reference gene primers. The table came from immunoSEQ multiplex PCR; TCRdb's copy has only in-frame clones and leaves some out. D and trimming were read from the DNA, whereas the V and J calls and clone size are those reported in that table. This sample has 200,000 or so clones, with approximately 80% found just once. This sample was taken from a study of blood T cell repertoires in COVID-19. Turning to the study itself: Acute and convalescent COVID-19 specimens originated in the United States, Italy and Spain. Nucleic acid was either cDNA or gDNA, and it came from T cells, B-cell-depleted T cells, or PBMCs.

The chain combines TRBV6-5 with TRBJ2-7; D perhaps matches TRBD2 (5 bases). The sample consisted of peripheral blood. The clonotype originates from a human donor with acute or convalescent COVID-19. The donor label of this sample is uncertain. CDR3 in amino acids: CASTGFGAYEQYF. In DNA form, the CDR3 reads TGTGCCAGCACCGGATTCGGGGCCTACGAGCAGTACTTC.